This T cell receptor beta chain was captured in a study of cytomegalovirus exposure and HLA in healthy donors. Points from the study as a whole: It was likely that a cluster of highly shared sequence variants was a sequencing artifact. There were three CMV-associated chains whose specificity for CMV antigens was confirmed in vitro. CMV serostatus was the sole immune exposure information available.

This CDR3 region has 15 residues. Trimming removed 2 bases at V and 8 bases at J, with 19 bases between. CDR1 SGHRS and CDR2 YFSETQ come from the germline V gene. In the PCR, 60 Vbeta and 13 Jbeta primers were used. Profiled with immunoSEQ multiplex PCR; TCRdb holds only in-frame clones, not every one. The data contain about 40,000 clones, 68% of them singletons. With regard to this clone: Its antigen is unidentified.

The specimen was PBMCs. V is TRBV5-1 and J is TRBJ1-2; D may be TRBD1 (5 bases). The receptor was isolated from a man between 35 and 55 years old in good health and CMV-seronegative. CDR3 DNA sequence: TGCGCCAGCAGCTTAACCTCGGGGGATTCGTGGGGCTACACCTTC. Protein sequence: CASSLTSGDSWGYTF.